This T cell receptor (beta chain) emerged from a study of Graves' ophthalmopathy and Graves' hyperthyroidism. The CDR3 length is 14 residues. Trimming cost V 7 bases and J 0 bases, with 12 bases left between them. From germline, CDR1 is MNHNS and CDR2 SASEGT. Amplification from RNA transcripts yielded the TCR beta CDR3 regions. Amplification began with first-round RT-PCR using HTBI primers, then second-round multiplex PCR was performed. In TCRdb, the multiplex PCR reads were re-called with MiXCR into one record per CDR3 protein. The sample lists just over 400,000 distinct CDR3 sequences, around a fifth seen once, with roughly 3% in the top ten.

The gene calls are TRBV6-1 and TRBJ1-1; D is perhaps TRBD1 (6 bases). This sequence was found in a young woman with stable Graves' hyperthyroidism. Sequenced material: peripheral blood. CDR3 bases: TGTGCCAGCATCGAAGGGACATTGAACACTGAAGCTTTCTTT. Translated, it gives CASIEGTLNTEAFF.